This is a list of T cell receptor beta chains from one sample in a study of breast tumors, draining lymph nodes, adjacent tissues. A single record per CDR3 protein comes from TCRdb applying MiXCR to the multiplex PCR reads. In the table there are about 220,000 distinct CDR3 sequences, less than 40% of which are singletons. The specimen sequenced was axillary lymph node tissue. The receptors stem from a female donor with breast cancer. Some clones in this sample may be carry-over from other donors' samples. Each CDR3 is given with its conserved first and last residue. Fields, in order: clone size, V gene, J gene, D gene, CDR3 DNA, CDR3 protein. The D gene is left open where the match is weak. Rows may omit the clone size; those that give it use once, few, many or a size class.

>NA|TRBV28|TRBJ1-2|NA
TGTGCCAGCAGGATAACAGGCGTTAGGGGCTACACCTTC
CASRITGVRGYTF
>many|TRBV2|TRBJ2-7|TRBD1
TGTGCCAGCAGGGCCCGGGACAGCTCCTACGAGCAGTACTTC
CASRARDSSYEQYF
>many|TRBV7-2|TRBJ2-5|TRBD1
TGTGCCAGCAGCTTAGCGCGACAGGGGTGGGAGACCCAGTACTTC
CASSLARQGWETQYF
>NA|TRBV11-2|TRBJ2-3|NA
TGTGCCAGCAGCTACCCGCGGGGTTCCACAGATACGCAGTATTTT
CASSYPRGSTDTQYF
>few|TRBV20-1|TRBJ1-1|NA
TGCAGTGCTAGGACAGGCTTTGAAGCTTTCTTT
CSARTGFEAFF
>many|TRBV7-8|TRBJ1-3|NA
TGTGCCACGCCTACCTCTGGAAACACCATATATTTT
CATPTSGNTIYF
>many|TRBV2|TRBJ2-1|TRBD2
TGTGCCAGCGAGGGGCTAGCGGGAGCATCCTACAATGAGCAGTTCTTC
CASEGLAGASYNEQFF
>many|TRBV20-1|TRBJ2-5|TRBD1
TGCAGTGCTAGAGACCACAGGGGAGAGACCCAGTACTTC
CSARDHRGETQYF
>NA|TRBV7-8|TRBJ2-6|NA
TGTGCCAGCAGCCCCCCACAGGGACCGGAGGCCAACGTCCTGACTTTC
CASSPPQGPEANVLTF
>NA|TRBV29-1|TRBJ2-3|NA
TGCAGCGGGACCACTAGCACAGATACGCAGTATTTT
CSGTTSTDTQYF
>NA|TRBV5-6|TRBJ2-7|TRBD2
TGTGCCAGCAGCTTGACACGACTTCCCCTCGGACTAGCGGTTTCCTACGAGCAGTACTTC
CASSLTRLPLGLAVSYEQYF
>NA|TRBV28|TRBJ2-3|TRBD2
TGTGCCAGCAGTAGCGGGGGGAAAGATACGCAGTATTTT
CASSSGGKDTQYF
>many|TRBV11-3|TRBJ2-7|NA
TGTGCCAGCCGATTTAGGGAAGTGTCGTCCTACGAGCAGTACTTC
CASRFREVSSYEQYF
>many|TRBV10-3|TRBJ2-3|TRBD1
TGTGCCACCGGACAGGGAGTAGATACGCAGTATTTT
CATGQGVDTQYF
>NA|TRBV19|TRBJ1-2|NA
TGTGCCACAAATTTTCAGGTGAACTTTAACTATGGCTACACCTTC
CATNFQVNFNYGYTF
>many|TRBV7-2|TRBJ2-4|TRBD2
TGTGCCAGCAGCTCATTCGGACTAGCGGGGGGTATCATTCAGTACTTC
CASSSFGLAGGIIQYF
>many|TRBV18|TRBJ2-3|NA
TGTGCCAGCTCGATCGTCGCGCTCGATACGCAGTATTTT
CASSIVALDTQYF
>many|TRBV11-3|TRBJ2-2|TRBD1
TGTGCCAGCAGCGCTACAGGGGGCTCGAACACCGGGGAGCTGTTTTTT
CASSATGGSNTGELFF
>NA|TRBV10-1|TRBJ2-3|NA
TGCGCCAGCAGTTTGAGCGGCCCCACAGATACGCAGTATTTT
CASSLSGPTDTQYF
>many|TRBV2|TRBJ2-7|NA
TGTGCCAGCAGCGAGCAGGGGATAATCGACGAGCAGTACTTC
CASSEQGIIDEQYF
>many|TRBV6-6|TRBJ1-5|NA
TGTGCCAGCAGCAAGCAGGGGAATCAGCCCCAGCATTTT
CASSKQGNQPQHF
>NA|TRBV6-6|TRBJ1-5|TRBD1
TGTGCCACCGAAGGGGGCTTACTGCCCCAGCATTTT
CATEGGLLPQHF
>NA|TRBV11-2|TRBJ1-6|NA
TGTGCCAGCAGTAATCGGGGACGCCCCCACTTT
CASSNRGRPHF
>NA|TRBV19|TRBJ1-6|TRBD1
TGTGCCAGTAGTATCGGGACAGGCGTTTCACCCCTCCACTTT
CASSIGTGVSPLHF
>many|TRBV6-1|TRBJ1-6|TRBD1
TGTGCCAGCAGGGGGACAGGGAGGTTTTCACCCCTCCACTTT
CASRGTGRFSPLHF
>NA|TRBV11-2|TRBJ1-3|NA
TGTGCCAGCAGCTTATCTTTGGCGGCCTCTGGAAACACCATATATTTT
CASSLSLAASGNTIYF